This TCR beta chain was observed in a study of cytomegalovirus exposure and HLA in healthy donors. Study information: A previous analysis identified around 120 million unique TCR beta sequences derived from roughly 190 million T cells.

With 60 Vbeta and 13 Jbeta primers, the PCR was carried out. Per the study methods: In a later analysis, the count reached roughly 80 million unique TCR beta chains, with 9 million to 11 million shared. The data were produced by immunoSEQ multiplex PCR, yet TCRdb's version contains in-frame clones alone and is incomplete. The DNA was the basis for D and trimming; V, J and clone size are from that table. Here the sample spans about 170,000 clones, over 60% being singletons. V lost 2 bases and J 1 base, leaving 18 bases between the germline ends. Germline V lookup: CDR1 LGHNA, CDR2 YNFKEQ. This CDR3 spans 19 amino acids.

The clonotype originates from a woman aged 45-65 years in good health and CMV-seronegative. This chain connects TRBV4-2 to TRBJ2-6; TRBD2 might be the D (6 bases). The sequenced sample was PBMCs. The CDR3 here is CASSQLLGRLKSGANVLTF. In DNA, the CDR3 is TGTGCCAGCAGCCAACTGTTGGGGAGGCTTAAGTCTGGGGCCAACGTCCTGACTTTC.